Each of the 12 T cell receptor beta chains below was sequenced from the same sample in a study of cytomegalovirus exposure and HLA in healthy donors. The PCR was carried out with 60 Vbeta primers and 13 Jbeta primers. The assay was immunoSEQ multiplex PCR, and TCRdb's table has in-frame clones only and misses some. The repertoire has about 97,000 clones, about a tenth of them found once; the top ten carry 5.1%. Specimen: PBMCs. The receptors originated from a man between 50 and 59 years old in good health and CMV-seropositive.

This clone was detected only a few times. The chain links TRBV7-9 to TRBJ2-1, with D possibly TRBD2 on 6 matching bases. Germline V gene data show CDR1 as SEHNR and CDR2 as FQNEAQ (reference sequence). CDR3 length: 14 residues. V lost 1 base to trimming and J lost 10 bases, with 14 bases between them. Here the CDR3 DNA reads TGTGCCAGCAGCTTAGGTAGCGGAGCCACAGAGCAGTTCTTC. This sequence encodes CASSLGSGATEQFF. The full variable domain, its missing parts supplied by reference TRBV7-9 and TRBJ2-1, is DTGVSQNPRHKITKRGQNVTFRCDPISEHNRLYWYRQTLGQGPEFLTYFQNEAQLEKSRLLSDRFSAERPKGSFSTLEIQRTEQGDSAMYLCASSLGSGATEQFFGPGTRLTVL.

This chain uses TRBV12-5 with TRBJ2-5; maybe TRBD1 (5 bases). The ends were cut back, 1 base at V and 5 bases at J, with 8 bases in the middle. CDR1 and CDR2 (germline): LGHNT, FRNRAP. This CDR3 contains 13 residues. CDR3 in DNA: TGTGCTAGTGGTTTGGGGGCAGGGGAGACCCAGTACTTC. Translation: CASGLGAGETQYF.

The sample holds a few counts of this clone. V is TRBV7-9 and J is TRBJ2-7; D perhaps matches TRBD2 (7 bases). CDR3 length equals 12 residues. The V end was cut by 8 bases, the J end by 4 bases, with 12 bases between. The V gene's germline CDR1 is SEHNR and CDR2 FQNEAQ (reference sequence). The CDR3 coding sequence is TGTGCCAGCGGGGGCGGGAGTTACGAGCAGTACTTC. It codes for CASGGGSYEQYF.

This clone was counted ten times or more. The V gene is TRBV28, the J gene TRBJ2-7; 8 nucleotides agree with TRBD2. Unmatched junction bases numbered 9, after V lost 6 bases and J lost 2 bases. Germline assignment: CDR1 MDHEN and CDR2 SYDVKM. The length of the CDR3 is 15 residues. The CDR3 here is CASRRLAQDAYEQYF. CDR3 bases: TGTGCCAGCAGACGACTAGCGCAGGATGCCTACGAGCAGTACTTC.

This clone was seen a handful of times. The CDR3 loop is CASSSLWTSSGSTDTQYF. DNA for the CDR3: TGTGCCAGCAGCTCCCTCTGGACGAGTAGCGGGAGCACAGATACGCAGTATTTT. The J gene is TRBJ2-3, the V gene TRBV28; TRBD2 aligns across 7 bases. The V gene's germline CDR1 is MDHEN and CDR2 SYDVKM. The CDR3 totals 18 residues. V lost 6 bases, J lost 0 bases, and 15 bases stayed unmatched.

This clone appeared a few times. CDR3 loop: CASSYSPSNPYEQYF. The CDR3 bases are TGTGCCAGCAGTTACTCGCCTAGCAACCCGTACGAGCAGTACTTC. The V and J genes are TRBV6-5 and TRBJ2-5; perhaps TRBD2 as D (5 bases). Near its end, the DNA agrees better with TRBJ2-7, so the J call may be wrong. Per the germline V gene, CDR1 is MNHEY and CDR2 is SVGAGI. CDR3 size: 15 residues.

The sample holds a few counts of this clone. The chain couples TRBV30 to TRBJ2-5; TRBD2 agrees at 9 bases. This CDR3 comprises 16 residues. V lost 3 bases and J lost 1; bases outside the gene matches: 9. CDR1 GTSNPN and CDR2 SVGIG come from the germline V gene (reference sequence). CDR3 residues: CAWSNGLAGLQETQYF. The CDR3 coding sequence is TGTGCCTGGAGCAATGGCCTAGCGGGGCTCCAAGAGACCCAGTACTTC.

This clone has just a few counts. This sample also contains other DNA sequences that code for the same CDR3. The gene calls are TRBV6-5 and TRBJ1-6, with D uncertain. V was trimmed by 6 bases and J by 0 bases, leaving 6 bases between them. The V gene's germline CDR1 is MNHEY and CDR2 SVGAGI. This CDR3 comprises 14 residues. As DNA, the CDR3 is TGTGCCAGCAGAAGACTCTCCTATAATTCACCCCTCCACTTT. The encoded protein is CASRRLSYNSPLHF.

This chain uses TRBV11-3 with TRBJ2-5; 7 nucleotides align to TRBD1. The CDR3 sequence is 14 residues long. Germline trimming cut 5 bases from V and 5 bases from J; bases unmatched to any gene: 8. CDR1 SGHNT and CDR2 YENEEA come from the germline V gene. CDR3 nucleotides: TGTGCCAGCAGCCCACGGGGACAGATGGAGACCCAGTACTTC. Translation: CASSPRGQMETQYF.

The CDR3 is CATSRGRTSGWDEQYF. The DNA of the CDR3 is TGTGCCACCAGCAGAGGCCGGACTAGCGGGTGGGACGAGCAGTACTTC. The chain employs TRBV15 and TRBJ2-7; 11 bases line up with TRBD2. V dropped 1 base and J dropped 5; count of bases not matched to a gene: 7. This CDR3 spans 16 amino acids. Germline V gene data show CDR1 as LNHNV and CDR2 as YYDKDF (reference sequence).

J is TRBJ1-1 and V is TRBV5-6; 8 nucleotides line up with TRBD1. Germline lookup yields CDR1 SGHDT and CDR2 YYEEEE. J was trimmed by 5 bases and V by 1 base; bases with no gene match: 10. This CDR3 has 16 amino acids. The CDR3 spells CASSLNRGARGTEAFF. The CDR3 DNA is TGTGCCAGCAGCTTGAACAGGGGGGCGAGAGGTACTGAAGCTTTCTTT. Filled out from reference TRBV5-6 and TRBJ1-1, the complete variable domain reads DAGVTQSPTHLIKTRGQQVTLRCSPKSGHDTVSWYQQALGQGPQFIFQYYEEEERQRGNFPDRFSGHQFPNYSSELNVNALLLGDSALYLCASSLNRGARGTEAFFGQGTRLTVV.

This clone turned up a few times. This rearrangement joins TRBV11-2 to TRBJ2-5, with no clear D. Trimming removed 1 base from V and 7 bases from J, with 10 bases in between. The CDR3 consists of 13 residues. Germline assignment: CDR1 SGHAT and CDR2 FQNNGV. The CDR3 DNA reads TGTGCCAGCAGCTTAGTTGATAGTGGGACCCAGTACTTC. Translation: CASSLVDSGTQYF.